What follows are 32 T cell receptor beta chains derived from one specimen sequenced in a study of blood T cells in healthy people across ages. It was with a sample-barcoded 5' primer and a J-beta primer mix that a second PCR of about 7 to 12 cycles was run. TCRdb reanalysed the 5' RACE reads using MiXCR and keeps one entry per CDR3 protein. Of hundreds of thousands of distinct CDR3 sequences listed, 58% are singletons. Sequencing was performed on blood. The receptors stem from a man aged 25-45 years in good health.

Here the CDR3 reads CSAFNPQGYEQFF. CDR3 sequence (DNA): TGCAGTGCTTTCAACCCACAGGGCTATGAGCAGTTCTTC. The gene calls are TRBV20-1 and TRBJ2-1; the D gene is possibly TRBD1 (6 bases). The CDR3 sequence is 13 residues long. With 5 bases removed from V and 8 bases from J, the gap between germline ends came to 16 bases. Germline loops: CDR1 DFQATT, CDR2 SNEGSKA (reference sequence).

This chain joins TRBV6-5 and TRBJ2-1, with D possibly matching TRBD1 (7 bases). V was pared by 2 bases and J by 7 bases, with 15 bases between. The CDR3 is 15 residues long. Germline CDR1 is MNHEY and CDR2 is SVGAGI. The CDR3, as DNA: TGTGCCAGCAGTTACCACTCGACAGGGAGGAATGAGCAGTTCTTC. It encodes CASSYHSTGRNEQFF.

V usage is TRBV20-1 and J usage is TRBJ2-3; no clear D. Germline CDR1 DFQATT, CDR2 SNEGSKA (reference sequence). The V gene lost 4 bases and the J gene lost 1 base, with 15 bases spanning the gap. The CDR3 consists of 15 residues. The CDR3 DNA is TGCAGTGCTAAGCCCGCCGGAATACGCACAGATACGCAGTATTTT. This translates into CSAKPAGIRTDTQYF.

V gene TRBV5-1 combines with J gene TRBJ1-2; TRBD1 is a possible D gene (5 bases). CDR3 length: 15 amino acids. V was pared by 7 bases and J by 1 base, with 17 bases between. Germline loops: CDR1 SGHRS, CDR2 YFSETQ. CDR3 residues: CASGTNQGGNYGYTF. The CDR3 nucleotides are TGCGCCAGCGGCACTAACCAGGGTGGTAACTATGGCTACACCTTC.

The DNA of the CDR3 is TGTGCCAGCAGCTTAGGGGCCGGGGAAGCGGCCATTCAGTACTTC. Amino acid sequence: CASSLGAGEAAIQYF. V gene TRBV7-6 combines with J gene TRBJ2-4; D possibly corresponds to TRBD2 (5 bases). Per germline, CDR1 SGHVS and CDR2 FNYEAQ. V was clipped by 1 base and J by 9 bases, with 16 bases between them. This CDR3 region has 15 residues.

Regarding this clonotype: A much bigger clone sits one base away, suggesting this may be a read error. This chain connects TRBV12-3 or TRBV12-4 to TRBJ1-1; D uncertain. The CDR3 sequence is 13 residues long. Trimming cost V 5 bases and J 2 bases, with 9 bases left between them. Here the CDR3 DNA reads TGTGCCAGCAGTCCGCGGATTAACACTGAAGCTTTCTTT. It specifies CASSPRINTEAFF.

The chain uses TRBV7-9 and TRBJ2-5; 12 nucleotides align to TRBD1. The CDR3 totals 16 residues. Germline values: CDR1 SEHNR, CDR2 FQNEAQ (reference sequence). V shed 2 bases and J 11 bases; nucleotides not matched to a gene: 12. The CDR3 region has the DNA TGTGCCAGCAGCTTACTGGGACAGGGGGCTTTGAATGAGCAGTACTTC. Encoded protein: CASSLLGQGALNEQYF.

This chain joins TRBV20-1 and TRBJ2-1; TRBD2 aligns across 8 bases. The J call may be incorrect, as the DNA end agrees better with TRBJ2-7. There are 17 residues in the CDR3. Germline V gene sequence: CDR1 DFQATT, CDR2 SNEGSKA (reference sequence). This CDR3 reads CSARLPSGLSSYNEQYF. CDR3 DNA: TGCAGTGCTAGACTCCCTAGCGGGCTTAGCTCCTACAATGAGCAGTACTTC.

The rearrangement joins TRBV6-2 or TRBV6-3 to TRBJ2-1, with 7 bases lining up with TRBD1. This CDR3 spans 17 amino acids. The V gene's germline CDR1 is MNHEY and CDR2 SVGEGT. After removal of 4 bases from V and 5 bases from J, the junction contained 14 bases not matched to a gene. As DNA, the CDR3 is TGTGCCAGCAGTTCTCGACTTGGACAGGAGCGGAACAATGAGCAGTTCTTC. This gives the protein CASSSRLGQERNNEQFF.

In this sample, this clonotype turned up a few times. V gene TRBV2 combines with J gene TRBJ2-7; 7 bases agree with TRBD1. The trim removed 6 bases at V and 3 bases at J, leaving 11 bases unmatched. The CDR3 totals 15 residues. The germline V gene encodes CDR1 SNHLY and CDR2 FYNNEI. For the CDR3, the DNA is TGTGCCAGCAGCCGAGCTTTACAGGGGATCTACGAGCAGTACTTC. The encoded protein is CASSRALQGIYEQYF.

This clonotype was counted ten times or more. The V gene is TRBV10-3, the J gene TRBJ1-5; D not certain. The CDR3 runs 15 residues. CDR1 is ENHRY and CDR2 is SYGVKD in the germline V gene. The V end was cut by 0 bases, the J end by 0 bases, with 6 bases between. CDR3 loop: CAISESSDSNQPQHF. The CDR3 DNA reads as TGTGCCATCAGTGAGTCGTCAGATAGCAATCAGCCCCAGCATTTT.

This chain uses TRBV20-1 with TRBJ2-7; D ambiguous. Trimming took 2 bases from V and 7 from J, leaving 15 bases between them. The germline V gene encodes CDR1 DFQATT and CDR2 SNEGSKA (reference sequence). The CDR3 runs to 13 residues. Written as DNA, the CDR3 is TGCAGTGCTAGATCCGGACCACGGGTGGAGCAGTACTTC. This encodes CSARSGPRVEQYF.

V gene TRBV11-2 combines with J gene TRBJ2-2; D is uncertain. Per the germline V gene, CDR1 is SGHAT and CDR2 is FQNNGV. This CDR3 is 16 amino acids long. The V end lost 6 bases, the J end lost 7 bases, and 21 bases lay between the germline ends. In DNA form, the CDR3 reads TGTGCCAGCAGTCCAGCCGGCGCCCAGCCCAACGGGGAGCTGTTTTTT. Its protein is CASSPAGAQPNGELFF.

As concerns this clonotype: The junction shows a germline mismatch at one end, possibly a read error. The chain recombines TRBV29-1 with TRBJ2-3, with D perhaps assigned TRBD1 or TRBD2 (5 bases each). Germline CDR1 SQVTM, CDR2 ANQGSEA. This CDR3 comprises 12 residues. CDR3 in amino acids: CSVPRGADRQYF. The CDR3 nucleotides read TGCAGCGTCCCTCGGGGCGCGGATAGGCAGTATTTT.

In DNA, the CDR3 is TGTGCCAGCAGCTTACGTACAGGGGTCGGGGCCAACGTCCTGACTTTC. Protein sequence: CASSLRTGVGANVLTF. The V gene is TRBV7-8, the J gene TRBJ2-6; 7 bases are a match to TRBD1. V gave up 2 bases and J gave up 4 bases; unmatched junction bases: 5. The germline V gene has CDR1 SGHVS and CDR2 FQNEAQ. The CDR3 sequence is 16 residues long.

J is TRBJ2-5 and V is TRBV28, with D unclear. CDR3 length equals 15 residues. Deletions cut 6 bases from V and 1 base from J, with 15 bases between. Per germline, CDR1 MDHEN and CDR2 SYDVKM. CDR3 residues: CASSPLMDRQETQYF. The CDR3 DNA is TGTGCCAGCAGCCCCCTGATGGACCGCCAAGAGACCCAGTACTTC.

The sample holds one count of this clonotype. This chain uses TRBV15 with TRBJ2-7; 7 bases line up with TRBD1. This CDR3 comprises 14 residues. J gave up 2 bases and V 5 bases, and 6 bases lay outside the gene matches. Per the germline V gene, CDR1 is LNHNV and CDR2 is YYDKDF (reference sequence). The CDR3 DNA is TGTGCCACCAGCGAACACAGGGGCACCTACGAGCAGTACTTC. This encodes CATSEHRGTYEQYF.

The genes are TRBV7-2 and TRBJ2-3; unclear D gene. The CDR3 spans 12 residues. V shed 3 bases and J shed 5 bases, with 6 bases lying between them. Per germline, CDR1 SGHTA and CDR2 FQGNSA. Here the CDR3 reads CASSFGLDTQYF. The DNA of the CDR3 is TGTGCCAGCAGCTTCGGCCTAGATACGCAGTATTTT.

The chain carries TRBV5-1 and TRBJ2-5; 10 nucleotides match TRBD2. CDR3 length: 18 residues. After removal of 4 bases from V and 11 bases from J, the junction contained 23 bases not matched to a gene. Germline V CDR1 and CDR2: SGHRS, YFSETQ. DNA of the CDR3: TGCGCCAGCAGCGCGGGAACCCTAAGCGGGGGGGCCTTAAATGAGCAGTACTTC. Amino acids: CASSAGTLSGGALNEQYF. The full variable domain, its missing parts supplied by reference TRBV5-1 and TRBJ2-5, is KAGVTQTPRYLIKTRGQQVTLSCSPISGHRSVSWYQQTPGQGLQFLFEYFSETQRNKGNFPGRFSGRQFSNSRSEMNVSTLELGDSALYLCASSAGTLSGGALNEQYFGPGTRLLVL.

Of note for this clonotype: A read error is possible here, since a much larger clone lies one base away. This sequence joins TRBV9 and TRBJ2-7; TRBD1 matches 8 bases. This CDR3 is built from 14 residues. CDR1 is SGDLS and CDR2 is YYNGEE in the germline V gene. The CDR3 protein is CTSSVTQGGYEQYF. DNA for the CDR3: TGTACCAGCAGCGTAACACAGGGGGGCTACGAGCAGTACTTC.

CDR3 residues: CSASPAGLDNSPLHF. The CDR3 DNA reads TGCAGTGCTTCTCCGGCGGGACTGGATAATTCACCCCTCCACTTT. The chain carries TRBV20-1 and TRBJ1-6, with TRBD1 as a possible D gene (5 bases). This CDR3 comprises 15 residues. The V and J ends lost 5 bases and 5 bases respectively, with 16 bases between them. Germline lookup yields CDR1 DFQATT and CDR2 SNEGSKA (reference sequence).

This chain uses TRBV18 with TRBJ2-7, with TRBD1 matching 10 bases. Trimming removed 3 bases from V and 7 bases from J; junction bases left unmatched: 18. From germline, CDR1 is KGHSH and CDR2 LQKENI. The CDR3 contains 18 residues. The CDR3 is CASSPGRWDRGIRYEQYF. The CDR3 nucleotides are TGTGCCAGCTCACCGGGTCGGTGGGACAGGGGCATCCGATATGAGCAGTACTTC.

The CDR3: CSAPVGGNSPLHF. The CDR3 bases are TGCAGTGCCCCGGTAGGGGGCAATTCACCCCTCCACTTT. J is TRBJ1-6 and V is TRBV20-1; 7 positions match TRBD1. The CDR3 has 13 residues. Trimming at V came to 6 bases and at J to 7 bases, leaving 6 bases not matched to a gene. The germline gives CDR1 DFQATT, CDR2 SNEGSKA (reference sequence).

This clonotype was detected a few times. This chain connects TRBV5-1 to TRBJ2-3; D remains ambiguous. The CDR3 covers 12 residues. V was pared by 4 bases and J by 3 bases, with 6 bases between. Germline CDR1 is SGHRS and CDR2 is YFSETQ. CDR3 DNA sequence: TGCGCCAGCAGCACGACTACAGATACGCAGTATTTT. Encoded protein: CASSTTTDTQYF.

The chain couples TRBV11-1 to TRBJ1-1, with a possible D match to TRBD1 (5 bases). This CDR3 comprises 14 residues. Germline assignment: CDR1 SGHAT and CDR2 FQDESV (reference sequence). Trimming stripped 2 bases from V and 4 bases from J, with 11 bases between. The CDR3: CASSLRQGTTEAFF. The CDR3 coding sequence is TGTGCCAGCAGCTTACGGCAGGGAACCACTGAAGCTTTCTTT.

J is TRBJ2-3 and V is TRBV20-1; a weak D match, TRBD2 (7 bases). This CDR3 has 13 residues. V was pared by 5 bases and J by 6 bases, with 15 bases between. Germline lookup yields CDR1 DFQATT and CDR2 SNEGSKA (reference sequence). CDR3 residues: CSAAPGRGDTQYF. The CDR3 bases are TGCAGTGCTGCCCCAGGGAGGGGGGATACGCAGTATTTT.

The genes are TRBV20-1 and TRBJ2-1; 13 positions match TRBD2. The V and J ends lost 6 bases and 10 bases, in that order; junction bases with no gene match: 9. Germline-derived CDR1 and CDR2 are DFQATT and SNEGSKA (reference sequence). There are 14 residues in the CDR3. The CDR3: CSATGTSGVSEQFF. Written as DNA, the CDR3 is TGCAGTGCGACCGGGACTAGCGGGGTCAGCGAGCAGTTCTTC.

V usage is TRBV20-1 and J usage is TRBJ2-7, with D perhaps matching TRBD2 (6 bases). Trimming removed 5 bases from V and 1 base from J, with 15 bases in between. This CDR3 region has 14 residues. CDR1 is DFQATT, CDR2 SNEGSKA, per germline (reference sequence). In DNA, the CDR3 is TGCAGTGCTCCCCAACTAGCAGGGTCCTACGAGCAGTACTTC. Encoded protein: CSAPQLAGSYEQYF.

V and J are TRBV29-1 and TRBJ2-1; D possibly corresponds to TRBD1 (6 bases). CDR1 and CDR2 (germline): SQVTM, ANQGSEA. The CDR3 is 16 amino acids. V was pared by 7 bases and J by 4 bases, with 23 bases between. This CDR3 is CSAESPRGSLYNEQFF. In nucleotides, the CDR3 is TGCAGCGCCGAATCCCCAAGGGGGTCCCTATACAATGAGCAGTTCTTC.

This clonotype was counted ten times or more. The chain combines TRBV21-1 with TRBJ1-2. TRBV21-1 is a documented pseudogene. This CDR3 contains 12 residues. CDR3 coding DNA: TGTGCCAGCAGCAGGAGAACCTATGGCTACACCTTC. Protein product: CASSRRTYGYTF.

J is TRBJ1-2 and V is TRBV5-1; D not resolved. This CDR3 has 14 amino acids. CDR1 is SGHRS, CDR2 YFSETQ, per germline. Trimming shortened V by 0 bases and J by 5 bases, and 11 bases separated the two germline ends. As DNA, the CDR3 is TGCGCCAGCAGCTTGGGGACGATCCGGTATGGCTACACCTTC. It translates to CASSLGTIRYGYTF.

This clonotype was observed once. The CDR3 bases are TGTGCCAGCAACATCGGACAGAACACTGAGCAGTTCTTC. This gives the protein CASNIGQNTEQFF. V usage is TRBV7-2 and J usage is TRBJ2-1, with D possibly TRBD1 on 6 matching bases. This CDR3 contains 13 residues. The V gene's germline CDR1 is SGHTA and CDR2 FQGNSA. V lost 7 bases, J lost 9 bases, and 16 bases lay in between.